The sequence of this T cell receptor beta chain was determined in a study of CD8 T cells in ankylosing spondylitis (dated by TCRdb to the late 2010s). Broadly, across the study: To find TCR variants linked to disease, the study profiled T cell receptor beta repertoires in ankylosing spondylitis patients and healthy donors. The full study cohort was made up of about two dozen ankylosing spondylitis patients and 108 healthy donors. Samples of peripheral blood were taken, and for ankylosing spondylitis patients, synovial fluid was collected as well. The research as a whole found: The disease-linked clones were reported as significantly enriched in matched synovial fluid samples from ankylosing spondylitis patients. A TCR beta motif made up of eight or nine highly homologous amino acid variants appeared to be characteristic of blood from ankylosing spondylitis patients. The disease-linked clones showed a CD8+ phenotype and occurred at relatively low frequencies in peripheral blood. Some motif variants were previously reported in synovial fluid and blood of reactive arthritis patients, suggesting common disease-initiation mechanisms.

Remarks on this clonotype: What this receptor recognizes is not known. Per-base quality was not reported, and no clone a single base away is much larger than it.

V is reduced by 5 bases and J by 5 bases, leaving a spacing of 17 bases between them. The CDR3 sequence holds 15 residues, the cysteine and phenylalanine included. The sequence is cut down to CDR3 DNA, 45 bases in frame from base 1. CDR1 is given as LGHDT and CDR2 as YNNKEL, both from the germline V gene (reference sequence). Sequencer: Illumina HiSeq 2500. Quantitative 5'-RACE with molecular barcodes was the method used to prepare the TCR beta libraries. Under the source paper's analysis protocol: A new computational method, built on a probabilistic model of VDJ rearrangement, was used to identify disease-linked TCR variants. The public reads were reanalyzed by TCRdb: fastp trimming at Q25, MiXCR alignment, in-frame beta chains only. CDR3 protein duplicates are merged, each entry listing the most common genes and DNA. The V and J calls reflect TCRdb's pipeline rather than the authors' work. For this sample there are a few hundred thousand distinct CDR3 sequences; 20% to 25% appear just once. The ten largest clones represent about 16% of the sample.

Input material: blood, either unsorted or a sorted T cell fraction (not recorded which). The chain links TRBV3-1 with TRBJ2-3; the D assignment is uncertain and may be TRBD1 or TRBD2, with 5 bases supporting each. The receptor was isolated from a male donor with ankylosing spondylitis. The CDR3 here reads CASSWRVGGEDTQYF. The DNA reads TGTGCCAGCAGCTGGCGGGTTGGGGGAGAAGATACGCAGTATTTT.